The present entry profiles one T cell receptor (beta chain) with its context. As yet, its antigen is unknown. The method was immunoSEQ multiplex PCR; TCRdb's version includes in-frame clones alone and lacks a portion of them. The sample lists roughly 4,700 clones; more than 60% were seen once. This CDR3 spans 15 amino acids. V was pared by 0 bases and J by 7 bases, with 5 bases of the junction left unmatched. Germline V lookup: CDR1 LGHNA, CDR2 YNFKEQ. This entry belongs to a study of CD8 T cell repertoires and HIV-1 epitope variants. Study in general: Equal numbers of autologous T cell-negative cells presented antigen to enriched T cells. The baseline condition was 1M T cells left uncultured.

This clonotype was obtained from a male donor with HIV. Sequences were obtained from cultured CD8+ T cells derived from PBMCs. The rearrangement uses TRBV4-2 and TRBJ2-1; 8 nucleotides agree with TRBD2. The CDR3, as DNA: TGTGCCAGCAGCCAAGAAGGCGGGGGGATAAATGAGCAGTTCTTC. Protein product: CASSQEGGGINEQFF.